A selection of T cell receptor beta chains follows, all from one sample in a study of blood T cells in healthy people across ages. One entry per CDR3 protein, called by TCRdb with MiXCR from the 5' RACE reads. This sample has about 970,000 distinct CDR3 sequences; just over 50% occur once, and the top ten carry 20% to 25%. Sequencing was carried out using blood. The receptor set was obtained from a woman aged 60-70 years in good health. Each CDR3 is given with its conserved first and last residue. The D gene is left open where the match is weak. The listing skips clone size in some rows; elsewhere it reads once, few, many or a size class.

j_call,v_call,d_call,clone_size,cdr3_nt,cdr3_aa
TRBJ2-5,TRBV18,.,once,TGTGCCAGCTCAGAAAGCCAACAAGAGACCCAGTACTTC,CASSESQQETQYF
TRBJ1-4,TRBV28,.,.,TGTGCCAGCAGTTTATCGGACGCAACTAATGAAAAACTGTTTTTT,CASSLSDATNEKLFF
TRBJ2-3,TRBV5-1,.,.,TGCGCCAGCAGCTTGGACAGGGTCACAGATACGCAGTATTTT,CASSLDRVTDTQYF
TRBJ1-2,TRBV27,.,.,TGTGCCAGCAGTTTAGGACTGTCTAACTATGGCTACACCTTC,CASSLGLSNYGYTF
TRBJ2-7,TRBV21-1,.,few,TGTGCCAGCAAATTCATGAGGGACGAGCGGTTTTCCTACGAGCAGTACTTC,CASKFMRDERFSYEQYF
TRBJ2-2,TRBV24-1,.,few,TGTGCCACCACAGGGGCCAACACCGGGGAGCTGTTTTTT,CATTGANTGELFF
TRBJ1-2,TRBV11-2,.,.,TGTGCCAGCAGCTTCGACAGGAGTTTCTATGGCTACACCTTC,CASSFDRSFYGYTF
TRBJ1-1,TRBV5-6,.,few,TGTGCTAGCAGCTTGGTGGGGGCGAACACTGAAGCTTTCTTT,CASSLVGANTEAFF
TRBJ2-7,TRBV20-1,TRBD2,.,TGCAGTGCTCGCGGGAGGGCGAGGGAGCAGTACTTC,CSARGRAREQYF
TRBJ2-7,TRBV6-5,TRBD2,few,TGTGCCAGCAGTTGGGGGGGTAACTACGAGCAGTACTTC,CASSWGGNYEQYF
TRBJ2-1,TRBV28,.,few,TGTGCCAGCAGTTTTGTCCCGTCCATCGCCAATGAGCAGTTCTTC,CASSFVPSIANEQFF
TRBJ2-5,TRBV20-1,TRBD2,few,TGCAGTGCCCTTGAGGTAGCGGGCCACCAAGAGACCCAGTACTTC,CSALEVAGHQETQYF
TRBJ2-7,TRBV7-9,TRBD1,.,TGTGCCAGCAGCTTAGCAGGGGACAGGGGGGGCGAGCAGTACTTC,CASSLAGDRGGEQYF
TRBJ2-7,TRBV28,.,.,TGTGCCAGCAGCCCCCCAAACCTCTACGAGCAGTACTTC,CASSPPNLYEQYF
TRBJ1-1,TRBV5-1,.,.,TGCGCCAGCAGCTTGGCCTTAGGGGGGGCGAACACTGAAGCTTTCTTT,CASSLALGGANTEAFF
TRBJ2-5,TRBV20-1,.,.,TGCAGTGCTAGAACCGCCAAGGAACAAGAGACCCAGTACTTC,CSARTAKEQETQYF
TRBJ2-1,TRBV18,TRBD1,once,TGTGCCAGCTCACCTCAGGGGGCGCGCAATGAGCAGTTCTTC,CASSPQGARNEQFF
TRBJ2-7,TRBV20-1,TRBD2,.,TGCAGTGCTAGGGGGAGACTAGCCCTCGAGCAGTACTTC,CSARGRLALEQYF
TRBJ2-4,TRBV5-1,.,many,TGCGCCAGCAGCCTGGATAAGAGGTCGCCGTCAAACATTCAGTACTTC,CASSLDKRSPSNIQYF
TRBJ2-7,TRBV28,.,.,TGTGCCAGCAGGAAACCAGGGGGGTACGAGCAGTACTTC,CASRKPGGYEQYF